This record looks at one T cell receptor beta chain sequence and its context. Its antigen is not identified. Baseline, cycle 4 day 1, and cycle 7 day 1 were the blood sampling points. The sample comes from a study of OX40 agonist ivuxolimab in advanced cancers. The overall study: The drug used for patients, ivuxolimab, was an agonistic anti-OX40 (CD134) antibody. Overall study findings and caveats: Compared with CD4+, CD8+ T cells on average had more expanded clones. At doses 0.1 to 3.0 mg/kg, CD4+ and CD8+ clones expanded.

Sequencing used immunoSEQ multiplex PCR; TCRdb keeps in-frame clones, though not all of them. The sample records tens of thousands of clones, 75% to 90% being singletons. Deletions cut 4 bases from V and 10 bases from J, with 9 bases between. Germline V gene data show CDR1 as SGHDT and CDR2 as YYEEEE. The CDR3 runs 11 residues. This sequence originates from an adult with an advanced solid tumor such as melanoma, head and neck, liver or kidney cancer. The sequencing here drew on CD4+ or CD8+ T cells sorted from blood, taken in a trial of the OX40 agonist ivuxolimab. The chain joins TRBV5-6 to TRBJ2-1; tentative D call: TRBD1 (6 bases). In DNA form, the CDR3 reads TGTGCCAGCAGCCGGACAGAGGAGCAGTTCTTC. Translating it yields CASSRTEEQFF.